The present entry profiles one TCR beta chain with its context. The data belong to a study of blood T cell repertoires in COVID-19. Overall study context: Sites in the United States, Italy and Spain provided acute and convalescent COVID-19 samples. PBMCs, B-cell-depleted T cells, or T cells provided the cDNA or gDNA that made up the material.

CDR1 is WSHSY and CDR2 is SAAADI in the germline V gene. V lost 4 bases, J lost 12 bases, and 19 bases lay in between. This CDR3 region has 14 residues. Methods used by the authors: Amplifying reference gene primers gave estimates of nucleated cell counts. Profiling relied on immunoSEQ multiplex PCR, and the TCRdb table lists in-frame clones only, not all of them. Clone size and V and J calls were adopted from that table, with D and trimming inferred from the DNA. The table lists over 150,000 clones, approximately 86% of them singletons, with about 1.1% in the top ten. This TCR was sampled from a man aged 25 to 45 with acute or convalescent COVID-19. The sequencing input was peripheral blood. The chain uses TRBV10-2 and TRBJ2-1; D possibly corresponds to TRBD2 (6 bases). The CDR3 loop reads CASSGLDKGRGQFF. CDR3 in DNA: TGCGCCAGCAGTGGATTAGACAAGGGGCGGGGGCAGTTCTTC.